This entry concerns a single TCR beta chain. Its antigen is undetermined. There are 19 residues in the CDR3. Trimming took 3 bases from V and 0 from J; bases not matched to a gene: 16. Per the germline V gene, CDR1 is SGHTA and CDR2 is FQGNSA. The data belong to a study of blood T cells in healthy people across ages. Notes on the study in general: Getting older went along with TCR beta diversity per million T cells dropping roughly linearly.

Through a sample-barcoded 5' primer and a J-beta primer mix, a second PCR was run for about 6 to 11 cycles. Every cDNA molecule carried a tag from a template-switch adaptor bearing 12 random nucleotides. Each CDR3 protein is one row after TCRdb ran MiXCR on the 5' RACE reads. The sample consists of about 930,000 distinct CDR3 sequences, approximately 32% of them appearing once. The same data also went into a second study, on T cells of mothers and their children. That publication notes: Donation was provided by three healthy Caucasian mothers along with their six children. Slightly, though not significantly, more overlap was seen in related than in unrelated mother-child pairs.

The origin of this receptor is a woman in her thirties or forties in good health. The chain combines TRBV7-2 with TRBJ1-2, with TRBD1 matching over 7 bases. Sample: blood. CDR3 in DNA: TGTGCCAGCAGCTTTCCCCGGGGGGCACAGGGGATAGCTAACTATGGCTACACCTTC. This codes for CASSFPRGAQGIANYGYTF.